The sequence of this TCR beta chain was determined in a study of T cells in localized non-small cell lung cancer. Findings of the study overall: Within adjacent lung there appeared a median approximately 57 of the top 100 tumor clones. Heterogeneity remains possible, as sequencing covered one tumor region only. Uninvolved adjacent lung showed the highest T cell clonality, exceeding tumor. In the blood, greater T cell density corresponded to longer overall survival.

This clone has just one count. Its target is not known. CDR3 length: 13 residues. The V gene's germline CDR1 is SGHNT and CDR2 YYREEE (reference sequence). With V trimmed by 6 bases and J by 6 bases, 8 bases remained unmatched. Profiled with immunoSEQ multiplex PCR; TCRdb holds only in-frame clones, not every one. The sample contains 20,000 to 30,000 clones, approximately 84% of which appear only once. Sample: peripheral blood, taken before any cancer treatment. The chain carries TRBV5-4 and TRBJ1-1; TRBD1 agrees at 7 bases. The source of this sequence is a man between 40 and 70 years old with stage III squamous cell lung carcinoma. CDR3 nucleotide sequence: TGTGCCAGCACATACACAGGGGCGGCTGAAGCTTTCTTT. Protein product: CASTYTGAAEAFF.